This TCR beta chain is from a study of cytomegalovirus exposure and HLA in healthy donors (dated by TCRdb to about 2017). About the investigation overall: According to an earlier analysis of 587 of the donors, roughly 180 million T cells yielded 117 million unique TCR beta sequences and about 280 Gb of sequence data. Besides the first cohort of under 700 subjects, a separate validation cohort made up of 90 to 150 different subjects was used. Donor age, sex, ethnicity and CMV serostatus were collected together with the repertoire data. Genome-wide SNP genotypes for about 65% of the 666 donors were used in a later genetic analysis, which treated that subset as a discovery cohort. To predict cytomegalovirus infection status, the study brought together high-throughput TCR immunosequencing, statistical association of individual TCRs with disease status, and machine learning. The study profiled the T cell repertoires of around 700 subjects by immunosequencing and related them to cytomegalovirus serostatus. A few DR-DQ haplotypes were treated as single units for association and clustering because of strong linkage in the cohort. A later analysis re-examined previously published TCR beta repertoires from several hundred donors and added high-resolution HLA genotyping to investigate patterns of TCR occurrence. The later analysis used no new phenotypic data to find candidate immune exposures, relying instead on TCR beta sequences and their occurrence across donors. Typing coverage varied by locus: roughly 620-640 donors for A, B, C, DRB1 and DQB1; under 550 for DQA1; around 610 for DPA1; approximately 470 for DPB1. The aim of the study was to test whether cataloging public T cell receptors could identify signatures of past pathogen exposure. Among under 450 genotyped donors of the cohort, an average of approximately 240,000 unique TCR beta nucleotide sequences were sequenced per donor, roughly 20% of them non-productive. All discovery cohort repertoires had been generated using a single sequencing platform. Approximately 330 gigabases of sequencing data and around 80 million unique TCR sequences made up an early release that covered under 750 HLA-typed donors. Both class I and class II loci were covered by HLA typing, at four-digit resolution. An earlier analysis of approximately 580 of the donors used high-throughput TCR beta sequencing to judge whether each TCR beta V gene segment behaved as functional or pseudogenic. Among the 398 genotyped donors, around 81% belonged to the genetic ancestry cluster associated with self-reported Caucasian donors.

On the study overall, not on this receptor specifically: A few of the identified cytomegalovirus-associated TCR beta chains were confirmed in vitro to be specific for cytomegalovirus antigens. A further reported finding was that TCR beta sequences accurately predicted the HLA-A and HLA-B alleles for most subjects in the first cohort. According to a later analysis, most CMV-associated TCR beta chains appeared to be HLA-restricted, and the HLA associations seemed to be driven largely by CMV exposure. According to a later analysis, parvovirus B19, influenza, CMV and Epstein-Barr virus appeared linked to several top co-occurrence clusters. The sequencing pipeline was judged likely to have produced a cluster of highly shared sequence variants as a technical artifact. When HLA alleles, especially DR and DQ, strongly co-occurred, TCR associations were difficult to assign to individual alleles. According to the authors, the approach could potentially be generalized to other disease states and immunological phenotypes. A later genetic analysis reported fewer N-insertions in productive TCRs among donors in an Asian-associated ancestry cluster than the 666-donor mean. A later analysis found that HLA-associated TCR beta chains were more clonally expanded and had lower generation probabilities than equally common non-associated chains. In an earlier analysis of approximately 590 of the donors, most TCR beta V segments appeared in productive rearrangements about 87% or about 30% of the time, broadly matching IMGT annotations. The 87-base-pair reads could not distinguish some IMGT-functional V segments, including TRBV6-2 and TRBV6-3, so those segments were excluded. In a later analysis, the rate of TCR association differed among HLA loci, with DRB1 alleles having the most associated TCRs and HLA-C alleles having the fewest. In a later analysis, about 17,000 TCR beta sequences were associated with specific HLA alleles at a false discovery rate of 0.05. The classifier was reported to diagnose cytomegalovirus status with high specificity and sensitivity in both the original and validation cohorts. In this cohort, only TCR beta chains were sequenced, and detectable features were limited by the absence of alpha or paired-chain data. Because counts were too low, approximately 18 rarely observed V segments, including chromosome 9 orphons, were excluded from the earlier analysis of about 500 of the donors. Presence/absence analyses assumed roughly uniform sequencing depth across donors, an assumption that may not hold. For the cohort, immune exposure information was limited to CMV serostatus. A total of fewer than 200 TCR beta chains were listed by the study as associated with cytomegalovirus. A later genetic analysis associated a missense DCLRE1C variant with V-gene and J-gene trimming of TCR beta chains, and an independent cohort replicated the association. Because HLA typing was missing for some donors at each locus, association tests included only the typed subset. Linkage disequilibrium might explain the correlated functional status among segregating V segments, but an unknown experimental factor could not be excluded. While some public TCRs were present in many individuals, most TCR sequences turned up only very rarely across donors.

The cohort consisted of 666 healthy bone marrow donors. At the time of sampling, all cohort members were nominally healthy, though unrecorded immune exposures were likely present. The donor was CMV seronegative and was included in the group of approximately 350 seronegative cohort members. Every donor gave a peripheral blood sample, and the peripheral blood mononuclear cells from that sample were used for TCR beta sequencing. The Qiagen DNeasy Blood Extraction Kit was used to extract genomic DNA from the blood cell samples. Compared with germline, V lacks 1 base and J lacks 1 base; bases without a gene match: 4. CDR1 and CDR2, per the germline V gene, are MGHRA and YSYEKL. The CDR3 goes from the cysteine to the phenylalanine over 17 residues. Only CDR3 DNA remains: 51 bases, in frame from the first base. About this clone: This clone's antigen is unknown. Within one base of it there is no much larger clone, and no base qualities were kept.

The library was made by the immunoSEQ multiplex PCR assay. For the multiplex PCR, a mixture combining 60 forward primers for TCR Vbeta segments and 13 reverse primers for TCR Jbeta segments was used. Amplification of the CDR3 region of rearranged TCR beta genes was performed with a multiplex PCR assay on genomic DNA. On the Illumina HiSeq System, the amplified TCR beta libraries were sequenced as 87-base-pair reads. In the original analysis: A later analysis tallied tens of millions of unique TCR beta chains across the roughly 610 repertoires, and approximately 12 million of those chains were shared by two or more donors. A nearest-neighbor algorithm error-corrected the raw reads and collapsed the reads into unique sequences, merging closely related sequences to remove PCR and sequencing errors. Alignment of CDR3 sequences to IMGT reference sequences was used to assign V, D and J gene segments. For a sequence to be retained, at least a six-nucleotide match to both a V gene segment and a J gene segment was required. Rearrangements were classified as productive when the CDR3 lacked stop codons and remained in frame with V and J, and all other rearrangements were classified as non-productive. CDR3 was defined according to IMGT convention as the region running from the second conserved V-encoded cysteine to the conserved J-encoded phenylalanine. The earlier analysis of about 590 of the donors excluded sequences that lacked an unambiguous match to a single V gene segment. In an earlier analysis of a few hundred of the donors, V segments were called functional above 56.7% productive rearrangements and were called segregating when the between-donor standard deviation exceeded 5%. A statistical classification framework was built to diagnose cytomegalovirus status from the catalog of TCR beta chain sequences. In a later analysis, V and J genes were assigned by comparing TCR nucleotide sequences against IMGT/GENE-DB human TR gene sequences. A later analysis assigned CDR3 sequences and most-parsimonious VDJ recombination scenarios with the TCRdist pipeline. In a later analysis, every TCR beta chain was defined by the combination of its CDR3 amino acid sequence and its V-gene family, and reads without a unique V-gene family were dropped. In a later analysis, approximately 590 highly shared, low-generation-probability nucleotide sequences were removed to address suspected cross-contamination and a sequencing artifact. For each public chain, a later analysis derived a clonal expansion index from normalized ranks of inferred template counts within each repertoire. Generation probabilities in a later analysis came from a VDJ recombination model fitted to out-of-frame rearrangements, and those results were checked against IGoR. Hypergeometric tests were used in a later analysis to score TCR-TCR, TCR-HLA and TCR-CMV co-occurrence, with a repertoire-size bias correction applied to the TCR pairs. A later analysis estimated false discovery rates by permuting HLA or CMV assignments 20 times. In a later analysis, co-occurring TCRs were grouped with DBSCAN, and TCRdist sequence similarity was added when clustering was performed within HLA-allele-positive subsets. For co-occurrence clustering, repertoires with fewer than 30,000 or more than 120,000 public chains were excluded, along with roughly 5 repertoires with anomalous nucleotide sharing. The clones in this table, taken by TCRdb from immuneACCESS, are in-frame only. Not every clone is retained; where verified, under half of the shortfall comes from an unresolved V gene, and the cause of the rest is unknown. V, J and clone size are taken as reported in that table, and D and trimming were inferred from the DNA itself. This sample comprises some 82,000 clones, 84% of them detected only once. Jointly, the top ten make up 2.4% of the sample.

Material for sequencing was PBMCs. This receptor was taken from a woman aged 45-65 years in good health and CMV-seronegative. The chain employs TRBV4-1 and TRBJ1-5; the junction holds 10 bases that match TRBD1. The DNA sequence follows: TGCGCCAGCAGCCAAGGGGGACAGGGGCTAAGCAATCAGCCCCAGCATTTT. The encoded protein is CASSQGGQGLSNQPQHF.